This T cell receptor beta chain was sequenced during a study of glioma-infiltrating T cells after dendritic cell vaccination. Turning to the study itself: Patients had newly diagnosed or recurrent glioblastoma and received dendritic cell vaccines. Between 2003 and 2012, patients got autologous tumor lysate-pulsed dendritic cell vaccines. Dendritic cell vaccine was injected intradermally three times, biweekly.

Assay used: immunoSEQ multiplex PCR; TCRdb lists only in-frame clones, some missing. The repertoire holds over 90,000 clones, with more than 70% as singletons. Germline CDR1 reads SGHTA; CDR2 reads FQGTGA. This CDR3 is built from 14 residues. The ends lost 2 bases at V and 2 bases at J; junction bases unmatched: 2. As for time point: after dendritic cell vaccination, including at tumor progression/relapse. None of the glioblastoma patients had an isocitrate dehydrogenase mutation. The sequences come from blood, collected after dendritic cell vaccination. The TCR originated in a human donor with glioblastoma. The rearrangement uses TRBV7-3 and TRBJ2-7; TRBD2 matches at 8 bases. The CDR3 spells CASSLGLAPYEQYF. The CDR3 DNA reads TGTGCCAGCAGCTTAGGACTAGCTCCCTACGAGCAGTACTTC.